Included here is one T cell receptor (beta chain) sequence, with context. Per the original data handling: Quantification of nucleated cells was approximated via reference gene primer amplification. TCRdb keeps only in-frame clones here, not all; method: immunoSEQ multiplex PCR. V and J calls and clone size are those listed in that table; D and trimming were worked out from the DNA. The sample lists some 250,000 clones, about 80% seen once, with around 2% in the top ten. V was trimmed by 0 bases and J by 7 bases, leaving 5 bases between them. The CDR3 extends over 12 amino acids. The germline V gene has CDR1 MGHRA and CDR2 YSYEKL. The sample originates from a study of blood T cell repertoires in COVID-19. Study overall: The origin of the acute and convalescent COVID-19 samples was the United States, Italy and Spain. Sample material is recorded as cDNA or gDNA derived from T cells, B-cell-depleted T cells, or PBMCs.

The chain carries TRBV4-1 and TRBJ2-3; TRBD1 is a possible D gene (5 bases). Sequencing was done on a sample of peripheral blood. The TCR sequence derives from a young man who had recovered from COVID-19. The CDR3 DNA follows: TGCGCCAGCAGCCAAGAGGGGCATACGCAGTATTTT. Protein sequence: CASSQEGHTQYF.